Shown below are 16 T cell receptor beta chains from a single sample sequenced in a study of human T cells and chemical hapten exposure. MiXCR, applied by TCRdb to the RACE reads, yields one record per CDR3 protein. The sample includes tens of thousands of distinct CDR3 sequences, about an eighth of them seen just once. Regarding time point: patch test 3, about 24 weeks after DPC sensitization. Stated treatment: therapeutic diphenylcyclopropenone sensitization with weekly scalp DPC. The sequencing here drew on whole blood, taken in connection with sensitization to the hapten diphenylcyclopropenone (DPC). These receptors were obtained from a woman aged 45-59 years with alopecia areata. Some clones in this sample may be carry-over from other donors' samples.

This clonotype was counted between two and nine times. The V call is TRBV30, the J call TRBJ1-2, with D possibly matching TRBD1 (5 bases). V was shortened by 0 bases and J by 4 bases, with 9 bases between the two germline ends. CDR1 GTSNPN and CDR2 SVGIG come from the germline V gene (reference sequence). This CDR3 has 13 residues. The CDR3 region is CAWSVGHRYGYTF. CDR3 nucleotide sequence: TGTGCCTGGAGTGTAGGACACCGCTATGGCTACACCTTC.

V usage is TRBV5-1 and J usage is TRBJ1-2; TRBD1 agrees at 8 bases. Trimming removed 0 bases from V and 5 bases from J; junction bases left unmatched: 3. The CDR3 consists of 14 residues. The germline V gene has CDR1 SGHRS and CDR2 YFSETQ. The CDR3 is CASSLGDRTYGYTF. DNA for the CDR3: TGCGCCAGCAGCTTGGGGGACAGGACTTATGGCTACACCTTC.

V is TRBV29-1 and J is TRBJ1-2, with D possibly matching TRBD1 (6 bases). The germline V gene has CDR1 SQVTM and CDR2 ANQGSEA. The CDR3 runs to 12 residues. The V end lost 5 bases, the J end lost 2 bases, and 9 bases lay between the germline ends. The CDR3 sequence: CSVRTGNYGYTF. CDR3 nucleotides: TGCAGCGTTCGCACAGGGAACTATGGCTACACCTTC.

The genes are TRBV20-1 and TRBJ2-7, with a tentative D call TRBD2 (5 bases). V shed 3 bases and J shed 6 bases, with 9 bases lying between them. This CDR3 comprises 11 residues. The V gene's germline CDR1 is DFQATT and CDR2 SNEGSKA (reference sequence). The CDR3 protein is CSASLGSEQYF. The CDR3 coding sequence is TGCAGTGCTAGTTTGGGGAGCGAGCAGTACTTC.

The genes are TRBV9 and TRBJ1-5, with 10 bases matching TRBD1. The CDR3 spans 15 residues. J was trimmed by 2 bases and V by 4 bases; bases with no gene match: 3. The germline V gene has CDR1 SGDLS and CDR2 YYNGEE. The CDR3 loop is CASSMGTGGNQPQHF. CDR3 DNA sequence: TGTGCCAGCAGCATGGGGACAGGGGGCAATCAGCCCCAGCATTTT.

The gene calls are TRBV3-1 and TRBJ2-5, with D possibly matching TRBD1 (6 bases). Germline V gives CDR1 LGHDT, CDR2 YNNKEL (reference sequence). This CDR3 contains 15 residues. Trimming removed 1 base from V and 1 base from J, with 10 bases in between. CDR3 residues: CASSQGGQIQETQYF. The CDR3 DNA follows: TGTGCCAGCAGCCAAGGAGGACAGATCCAAGAGACCCAGTACTTC.

The V gene is TRBV7-8, the J gene TRBJ2-3; D call uncertain. The germline gives CDR1 SGHVS, CDR2 FQNEAQ. The CDR3 extends over 12 amino acids. V gave up 8 bases and J gave up 1 base, with 7 bases separating them. CDR3 coding DNA: TGTGCCAGCCTCGTTGGCACAGATACGCAGTATTTT. Encoded protein: CASLVGTDTQYF.

This clonotype has only a few counts. The chain recombines TRBV13 with TRBJ2-3; the D call may be TRBD1 or TRBD2 (5 bases each). The CDR3 has 15 residues. Trimming took 2 bases from V and 1 from J, leaving 10 bases between them. Germline V gene lookup returns CDR1 PRHDT and CDR2 FYEKMQ (reference sequence). In DNA form, the CDR3 reads TGTGCCAGCAGCTTACCGACGGGACGCACAGATACGCAGTATTTT. Translating it yields CASSLPTGRTDTQYF.

A few counts support this clonotype. This chain joins TRBV5-4 and TRBJ2-3; D possibly corresponds to TRBD2 (6 bases). Germline V gene lookup returns CDR1 SGHNT and CDR2 YYREEE (reference sequence). CDR3 length: 15 residues. V lost 4 bases, J lost 2 bases, and 14 bases lay in between. The CDR3 coding sequence is TGTGCCAGCAGCCTCCGGGGGAGATCCACAGATACGCAGTATTTT. This translates into CASSLRGRSTDTQYF.

There are a few counts of this clonotype. This sequence joins TRBV19 and TRBJ2-2; either TRBD1 or TRBD2 may supply D (5 bases each). Trimming took 5 bases from V and 1 from J, leaving 14 bases between them. This CDR3 comprises 16 residues. Per germline, CDR1 LNHDA and CDR2 SQIVND (reference sequence). CDR3 nucleotide sequence: TGTGCCAGTAGTCCCCGGGGACGGGGGAACACCGGGGAGCTGTTTTTT. The encoded protein is CASSPRGRGNTGELFF.

The V call is TRBV7-6, the J call TRBJ2-1; the match to TRBD2 covers 10 bases. Germline CDR1 reads SGHVS; CDR2 reads FNYEAQ. V shed 6 bases, J shed 9 bases, and the junction held 11 bases outside the gene matches. The length of the CDR3 is 15 residues. In DNA, the CDR3 is TGTGCCAGCAGACTTCTAGCGGGAGAAGATGGTGAGCAGTTCTTC. It translates to CASRLLAGEDGEQFF.

This clonotype has a count of ten or more. This chain uses TRBV27 with TRBJ2-1; 9 positions agree with TRBD2. The V and J ends lost 10 bases and 8 bases, in that order; junction bases with no gene match: 12. The germline V gene encodes CDR1 MNHEY and CDR2 SMNVEV (reference sequence). The CDR3 spans 14 residues. The CDR3 is CAKGQREEPHEQFF. CDR3 DNA sequence: TGTGCCAAAGGACAGCGGGAGGAACCCCATGAGCAGTTCTTC.

The V call is TRBV21-1, the J call TRBJ2-5; the tabulated D call, TRBD1, remains unverified against the DNA. TRBV21-1 is a documented pseudogene. The CDR3 is 17 residues long. CDR3 residues: CASSPPGQGDLQETQYF. CDR3 in DNA: TGTGCCAGCAGCCCCCCCGGACAAGGGGACCTCCAAGAGACCCAGTACTTC.

The V call is TRBV7-2, the J call TRBJ2-4; 8 nucleotides line up with TRBD2. The germline CDR1 and CDR2 sequences are SGHTA and FQGNSA. The CDR3 contains 15 residues. After removal of 4 bases from V and 6 bases from J, the junction contained 8 bases not matched to a gene. The chain's CDR3 is CASSSRTSSRNIQYF. The CDR3 nucleotides are TGTGCCAGCAGCTCCCGGACTAGCTCGCGAAACATTCAGTACTTC.

This clonotype was seen repeatedly, ten times or more. This rearrangement joins TRBV28 to TRBJ1-2; a possible D gene is TRBD1 (6 bases). The V gene lost 8 bases and the J gene lost 1 base, with 11 bases spanning the gap. Germline V gene lookup returns CDR1 MDHEN and CDR2 SYDVKM. The CDR3 has 13 residues. Here the CDR3 reads CASGRGLNYGYTF. The CDR3 bases are TGTGCCAGCGGCAGGGGCCTTAACTATGGCTACACCTTC.

The rearrangement links TRBV7-9 to TRBJ1-5; 8 bases agree with TRBD1. The CDR3 sequence is 14 residues long. V dropped 6 bases and J dropped 7; count of bases not matched to a gene: 8. Looked up from germline, CDR1 is SEHNR and CDR2 is FQNEAQ (reference sequence). CDR3 nucleotide sequence: TGTGCCAGCAGTCTACAGGGGGGTGAGCAGCCCCAGCATTTT. It specifies CASSLQGGEQPQHF.